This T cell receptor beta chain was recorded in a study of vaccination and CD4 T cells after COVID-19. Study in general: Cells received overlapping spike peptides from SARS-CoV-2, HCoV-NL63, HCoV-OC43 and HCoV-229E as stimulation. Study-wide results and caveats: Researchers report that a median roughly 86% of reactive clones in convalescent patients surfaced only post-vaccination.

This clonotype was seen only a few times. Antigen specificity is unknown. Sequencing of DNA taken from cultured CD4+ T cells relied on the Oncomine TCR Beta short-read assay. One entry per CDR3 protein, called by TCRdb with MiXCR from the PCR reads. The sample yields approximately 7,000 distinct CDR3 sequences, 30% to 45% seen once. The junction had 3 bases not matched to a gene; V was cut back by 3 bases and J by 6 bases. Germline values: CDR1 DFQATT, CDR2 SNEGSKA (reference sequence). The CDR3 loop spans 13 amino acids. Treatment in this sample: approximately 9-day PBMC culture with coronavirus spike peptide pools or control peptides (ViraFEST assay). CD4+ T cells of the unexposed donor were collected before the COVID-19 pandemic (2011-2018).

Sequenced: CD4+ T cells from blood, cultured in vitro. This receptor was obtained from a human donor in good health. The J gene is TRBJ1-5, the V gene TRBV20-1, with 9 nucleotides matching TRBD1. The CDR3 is CSARGQGGQPQHF. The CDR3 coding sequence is TGCAGTGCTAGGGGACAGGGCGGTCAGCCCCAGCATTTT.